The rows below give T cell receptor beta chains drawn from one sample of a study of blood T cells in healthy people across ages. TCRdb re-called the 5' RACE reads with MiXCR, one entry per CDR3 protein. The data show 1.5 million to 2 million distinct CDR3 sequences, about two fifths seen once. Sequenced input: blood. These receptor sequences come from a human donor in good health. Both conserved end residues are part of each CDR3. Each record gives: D gene, clone size, V gene, J gene, CDR3 protein, CDR3 DNA. The D gene is left open where the match is weak. The size of a clone is reported for some rows only, either as once, few or many, or as a class for expanded clones.

>TRBD1|NA|TRBV7-2|TRBJ2-3
CASSWLQGAQDTQYF
TGTGCCAGCAGCTGGCTACAGGGGGCCCAAGATACGCAGTATTTT
>NA|few|TRBV20-1|TRBJ1-2
CIQKPAGDGYTF
TGCATCCAAAAACCGGCTGGGGATGGCTACACCTTC
>TRBD2|NA|TRBV3-1|TRBJ2-5
CASSPGPAGEETQYF
TGTGCCAGCAGCCCCGGACCTGCGGGGGAGGAGACCCAGTACTTC
>TRBD1|NA|TRBV12-3/TRBV12-4|TRBJ1-2
CASRTRQGSIGYTF
TGTGCCAGCAGGACCCGACAGGGGTCAATCGGCTACACCTTC
>TRBD1|NA|TRBV24-1|TRBJ2-7
CVTGQGQGYEQYF
TGTGTCACTGGACAGGGACAGGGATACGAGCAGTACTTC
>NA|NA|TRBV9|TRBJ2-6
CASSVPGSGTNVLTF
TGTGCCAGCAGCGTACCCGGCTCTGGGACCAACGTCCTGACTTTC
>TRBD1|NA|TRBV20-1|TRBJ1-2
CSARDPQGQGNGCTF
TGCAGCGCTAGAGATCCCCAGGGACAGGGCAATGGCTGCACCTTC
>NA|NA|TRBV27|TRBJ1-2
CASSLQATYGYTF
TGTGCCAGCAGTTTACAGGCCACTTATGGCTACACCTTC
>TRBD1|once|TRBV6-2/TRBV6-3|TRBJ2-3
CASSYFGQGAPDTQYF
TGTGCCAGCAGTTACTTTGGACAGGGGGCACCAGATACGCAGTATTTT
>TRBD1|NA|TRBV7-7|TRBJ2-2
CASSFGTVANTGELFF
TGTGCTAGCAGCTTTGGGACAGTCGCGAACACCGGGGAGCTGTTTTTT
>NA|few|TRBV29-1|TRBJ1-1
CSCNGGGPEAFF
TGCAGCTGCAATGGCGGGGGGCCTGAAGCTTTCTTT
>NA|few|TRBV29-1|TRBJ1-2
CSVVGRLIYGYTF
TGCAGCGTTGTCGGCCGTCTTATCTATGGCTACACCTTC
>TRBD1|few|TRBV6-1|TRBJ1-1
CASSPGTGWRKDTEAFF
TGTGCCAGCAGCCCTGGGACAGGGTGGCGAAAGGACACTGAAGCTTTCTTT
>TRBD2|few|TRBV7-2|TRBJ2-1
CASSLVGSGTAGQFF
TGTGCCAGCAGCTTAGTGGGTAGCGGGACTGCGGGGCAGTTCTTC
>NA|NA|TRBV12-3/TRBV12-4|TRBJ1-4
CASSTDRVNEKLFF
TGTGCCAGCAGTACGGACAGAGTTAATGAAAAACTGTTTTTT
>NA|NA|TRBV10-2|TRBJ2-3
CASRDPGSRNTDTQYF
TGCGCCAGCAGGGACCCAGGGTCGAGGAACACAGATACGCAGTATTTT
>TRBD1|few|TRBV12-3/TRBV12-4|TRBJ1-2
CASTLADRVIYGYTF
TGTGCCAGCACTTTAGCGGACAGGGTGATCTATGGCTACACCTTC
>NA|NA|TRBV15|TRBJ1-2
CATSAGPDYGYTF
TGTGCCACCAGCGCGGGGCCCGACTATGGCTACACCTTC
>TRBD1|few|TRBV11-2|TRBJ2-1
CASSLDGLGTGTYNEQFF
TGTGCCAGCAGCTTAGATGGTTTGGGGACAGGGACCTACAATGAGCAGTTCTTC
>NA|NA|TRBV6-2/TRBV6-3|TRBJ1-1
CATVFRGTEAFF
TGTGCCACCGTTTTCCGGGGCACTGAAGCTTTCTTT
>NA|NA|TRBV27|TRBJ2-7
CANRQKGNPRQYF
TGTGCCAACCGCCAAAAAGGGAATCCGAGGCAGTACTTC
>NA|few|TRBV7-9|TRBJ1-1
CASSLIIKNTEAFF
TGTGCCAGCAGCTTGATTATCAAGAACACTGAAGCTTTCTTT
>TRBD1|NA|TRBV24-1|TRBJ2-6
CATSDLGQAGSGANVLTF
TGTGCCACCAGTGACCTCGGACAGGCTGGCTCTGGGGCCAACGTCCTGACTTTC
>TRBD1|NA|TRBV11-2|TRBJ1-2
CASSSYRGHTF
TGTGCCAGCAGCTCTTACAGGGGCCACACCTTC
>NA|NA|TRBV7-3|TRBJ2-7
CASSLTGGPFYEQYF
TGTGCCAGCAGCTTAACGGGAGGTCCCTTCTACGAGCAGTACTTC
>TRBD2|NA|TRBV14|TRBJ2-1
CASSSGGASEQFF
TGTGCCAGCAGCAGCGGGGGGGCCAGTGAGCAGTTCTTC
>NA|few|TRBV4-1|TRBJ1-1
CASSQERGRRGGNTEAFF
TGCGCCAGCAGCCAAGAGAGAGGCAGGAGGGGGGGGAACACTGAAGCTTTCTTT
>NA|few|TRBV29-1|TRBJ2-7
CSVSDLYEQYF
TGCAGCGTCTCGGACTTATACGAGCAGTACTTC
>NA|NA|TRBV28|TRBJ2-7
CASSFEGSASEQYF
TGTGCCAGCAGTTTTGAAGGGTCCGCGTCGGAGCAGTACTTC
>TRBD1|many|TRBV5-5|TRBJ2-3
CASFLDRRIDTQYF
TGTGCCAGCTTCCTGGACAGGAGGATAGATACGCAGTATTTT
>TRBD1|NA|TRBV20-1|TRBJ1-1
CSAPKRTGGTNTEAFF
TGCAGTGCTCCTAAGAGGACAGGGGGCACGAACACTGAAGCTTTCTTT
>NA|few|TRBV6-2/TRBV6-3|TRBJ2-1
CASSSATYNEQFF
TGTGCCAGCAGTTCGGCTACCTACAATGAGCAGTTCTTC
>NA|NA|TRBV7-2|TRBJ1-1
CASSTQGYGEAFF
TGTGCCAGCAGCACTCAGGGGTATGGTGAAGCTTTCTTT
>NA|NA|TRBV7-8|TRBJ1-1
CASSPTVVYNPNTEAFF
TGTGCCAGCAGCCCGACTGTGGTGTACAACCCGAACACTGAAGCTTTCTTT
>NA|NA|TRBV20-1|TRBJ2-1
CSAGVRGHSYNEQFF
TGCAGTGCTGGCGTCCGGGGGCACTCCTACAATGAGCAGTTCTTC
>NA|few|TRBV9|TRBJ2-3
CASSVGGQDTQYF
TGTGCCAGCAGCGTAGGGGGACAAGATACGCAGTATTTT
>NA|NA|TRBV28|TRBJ1-6
CASSEKGVLGSPLHF
TGTGCCAGCAGTGAAAAGGGGGTCTTAGGATCGCCCCTCCACTTT
>NA|NA|TRBV5-6|TRBJ1-5
CASSKYREPQHF
TGTGCCAGCAGCAAATACCGGGAGCCCCAGCATTTT
>NA|NA|TRBV20-1|TRBJ2-5
CSATTRPGETQYF
TGCAGTGCTACCACCCGGCCAGGGGAGACCCAGTACTTC
>TRBD2|NA|TRBV14|TRBJ2-3
CASSQRLAGAGDTQYF
TGTGCCAGCAGCCAACGTCTAGCGGGGGCCGGAGATACGCAGTATTTT
>NA|NA|TRBV5-1|TRBJ2-5
CASSIGQPQETQDF
TGCGCCAGCAGCATAGGACAACCCCAAGAGACCCAGGACTTC
>NA|NA|TRBV6-5|TRBJ1-1
CASRPIQGWVTGAFF
TGTGCCAGCAGACCGATACAGGGTTGGGTAACTGGAGCTTTCTTT